This T cell receptor (beta chain) was profiled in a study of blood T cell repertoires in COVID-19. Overall study: Samples came from the United States, Italy and Spain, spanning acute and convalescent COVID-19. T cells, B-cell-depleted T cells, or PBMCs supplied cDNA or gDNA.

Germline V gene lookup returns CDR1 SGHAT and CDR2 FQNNGV. The CDR3 totals 14 residues. The V and J ends lost 2 bases and 1 base respectively, with 8 bases between them. Method: immunoSEQ multiplex PCR; TCRdb's copy keeps in-frame clones and lacks some. The sample includes about 95,000 clones, around 80% of them seen just once. The sample was peripheral blood. This TCR derives from a human donor in a cohort sampled during active COVID-19. This chain links TRBV11-2 with TRBJ1-1; no firm D call. CDR3 DNA: TGTGCCAGCAGCTTACGGGAGACGAACACTGAAGCTTTCTTT. Its protein is CASSLRETNTEAFF.